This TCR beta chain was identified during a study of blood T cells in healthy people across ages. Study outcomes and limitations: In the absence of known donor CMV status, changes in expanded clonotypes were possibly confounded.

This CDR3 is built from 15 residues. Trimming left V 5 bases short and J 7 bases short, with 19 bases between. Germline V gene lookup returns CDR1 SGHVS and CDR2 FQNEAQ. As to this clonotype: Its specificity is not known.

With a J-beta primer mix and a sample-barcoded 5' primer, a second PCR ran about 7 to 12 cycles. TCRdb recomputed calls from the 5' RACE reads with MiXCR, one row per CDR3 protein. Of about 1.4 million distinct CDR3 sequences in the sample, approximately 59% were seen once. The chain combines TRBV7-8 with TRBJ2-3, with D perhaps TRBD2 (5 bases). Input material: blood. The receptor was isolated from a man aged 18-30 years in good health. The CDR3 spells CASSLPDSSSNTQYF. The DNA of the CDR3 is TGTGCCAGCAGCCTCCCGGACTCTTCTTCAAATACGCAGTATTTT.